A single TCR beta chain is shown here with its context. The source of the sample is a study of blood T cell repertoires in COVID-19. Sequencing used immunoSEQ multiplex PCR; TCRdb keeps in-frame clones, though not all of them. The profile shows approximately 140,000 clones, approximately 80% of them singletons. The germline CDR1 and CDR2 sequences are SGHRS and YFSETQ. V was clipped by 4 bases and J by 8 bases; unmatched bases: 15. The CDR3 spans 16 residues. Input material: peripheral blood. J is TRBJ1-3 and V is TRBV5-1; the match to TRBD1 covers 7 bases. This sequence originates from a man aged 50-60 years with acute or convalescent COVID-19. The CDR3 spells CASSKGDRSERHTIYF. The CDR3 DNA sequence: TGCGCCAGCAGCAAAGGGGACAGATCCGAGAGGCACACCATATATTTT.